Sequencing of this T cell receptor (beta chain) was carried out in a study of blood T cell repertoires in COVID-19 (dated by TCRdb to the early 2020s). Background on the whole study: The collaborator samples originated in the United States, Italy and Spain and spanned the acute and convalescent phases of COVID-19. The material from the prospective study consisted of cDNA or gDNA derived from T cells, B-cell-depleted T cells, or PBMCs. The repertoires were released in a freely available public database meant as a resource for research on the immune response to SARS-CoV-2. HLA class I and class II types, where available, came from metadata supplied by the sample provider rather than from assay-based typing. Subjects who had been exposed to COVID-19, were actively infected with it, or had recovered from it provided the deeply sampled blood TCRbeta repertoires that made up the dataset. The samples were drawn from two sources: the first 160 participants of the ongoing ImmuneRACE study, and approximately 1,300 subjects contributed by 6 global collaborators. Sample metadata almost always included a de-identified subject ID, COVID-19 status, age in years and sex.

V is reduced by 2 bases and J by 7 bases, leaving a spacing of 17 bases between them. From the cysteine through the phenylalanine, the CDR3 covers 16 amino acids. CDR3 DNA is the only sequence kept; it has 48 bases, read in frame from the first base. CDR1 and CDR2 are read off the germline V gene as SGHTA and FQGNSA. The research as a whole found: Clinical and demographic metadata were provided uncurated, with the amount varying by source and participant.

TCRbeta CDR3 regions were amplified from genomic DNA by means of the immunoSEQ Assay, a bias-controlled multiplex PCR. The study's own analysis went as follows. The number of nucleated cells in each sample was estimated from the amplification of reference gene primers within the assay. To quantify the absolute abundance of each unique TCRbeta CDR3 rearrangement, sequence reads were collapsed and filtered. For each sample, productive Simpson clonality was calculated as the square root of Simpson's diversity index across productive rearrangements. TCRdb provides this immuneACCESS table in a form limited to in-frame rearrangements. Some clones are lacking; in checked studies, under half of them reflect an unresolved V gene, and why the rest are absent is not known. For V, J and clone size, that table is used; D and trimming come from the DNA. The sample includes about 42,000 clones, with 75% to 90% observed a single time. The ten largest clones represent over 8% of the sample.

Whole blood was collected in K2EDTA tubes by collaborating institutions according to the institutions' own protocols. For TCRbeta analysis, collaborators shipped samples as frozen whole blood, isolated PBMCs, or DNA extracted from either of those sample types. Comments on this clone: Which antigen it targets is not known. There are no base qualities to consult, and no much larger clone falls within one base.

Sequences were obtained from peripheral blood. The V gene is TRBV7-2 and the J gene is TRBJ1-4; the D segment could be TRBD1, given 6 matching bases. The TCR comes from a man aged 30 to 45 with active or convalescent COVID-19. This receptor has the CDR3 CASSLKGHSQVEKLFF. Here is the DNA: TGTGCCAGCAGCTTAAAGGGACATTCGCAGGTTGAAAAACTGTTTTTT.